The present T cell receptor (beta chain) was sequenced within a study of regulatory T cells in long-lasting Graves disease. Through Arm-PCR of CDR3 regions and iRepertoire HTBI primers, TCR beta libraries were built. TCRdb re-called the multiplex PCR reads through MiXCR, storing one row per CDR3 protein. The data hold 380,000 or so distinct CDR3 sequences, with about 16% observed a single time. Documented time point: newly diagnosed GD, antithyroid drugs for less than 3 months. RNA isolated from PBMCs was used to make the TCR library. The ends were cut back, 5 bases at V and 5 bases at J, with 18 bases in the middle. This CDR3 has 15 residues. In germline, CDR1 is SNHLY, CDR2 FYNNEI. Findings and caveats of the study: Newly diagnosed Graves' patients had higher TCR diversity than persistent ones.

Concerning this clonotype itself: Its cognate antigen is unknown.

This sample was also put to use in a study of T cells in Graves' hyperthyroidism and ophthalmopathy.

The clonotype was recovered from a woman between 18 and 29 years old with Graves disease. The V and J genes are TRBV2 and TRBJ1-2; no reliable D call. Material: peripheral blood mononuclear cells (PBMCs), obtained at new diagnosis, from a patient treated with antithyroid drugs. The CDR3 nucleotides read TGTGCCAGCAGTCGACTTTCGGGTGAACGATATGGCTACACCTTC. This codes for CASSRLSGERYGYTF.